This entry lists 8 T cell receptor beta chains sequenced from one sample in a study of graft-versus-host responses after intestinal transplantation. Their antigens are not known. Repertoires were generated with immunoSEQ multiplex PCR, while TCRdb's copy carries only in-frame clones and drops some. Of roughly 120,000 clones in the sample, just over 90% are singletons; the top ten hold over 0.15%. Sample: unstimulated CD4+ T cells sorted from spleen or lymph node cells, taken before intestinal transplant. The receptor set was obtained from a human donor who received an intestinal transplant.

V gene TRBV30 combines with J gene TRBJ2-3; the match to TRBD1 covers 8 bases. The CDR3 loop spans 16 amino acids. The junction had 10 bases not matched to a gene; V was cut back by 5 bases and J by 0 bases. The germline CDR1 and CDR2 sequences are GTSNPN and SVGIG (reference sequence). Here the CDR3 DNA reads TGTGCCTGGGGCACAGGGACAGGTTTGAGCACAGATACGCAGTATTTT. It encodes CAWGTGTGLSTDTQYF.

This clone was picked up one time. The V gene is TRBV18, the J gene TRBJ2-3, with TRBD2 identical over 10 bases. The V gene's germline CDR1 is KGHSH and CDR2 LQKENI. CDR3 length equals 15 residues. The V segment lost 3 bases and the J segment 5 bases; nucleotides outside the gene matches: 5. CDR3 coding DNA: TGTGCCAGCTCACCGACGGGACTAGCGAGAGATACGCAGTATTTT. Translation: CASSPTGLARDTQYF.

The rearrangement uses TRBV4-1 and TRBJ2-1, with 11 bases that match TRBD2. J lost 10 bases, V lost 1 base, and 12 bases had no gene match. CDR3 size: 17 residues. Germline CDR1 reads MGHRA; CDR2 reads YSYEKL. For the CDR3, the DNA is TGCGCCAGCAGCCAAGGCACGGCTAGCGGGAGGATTCGGGAGCAGTTCTTC. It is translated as CASSQGTASGRIREQFF.

The CDR3, as DNA: TGTGCCAGCAGCTTGGGGGGGGGACGGGTGAACACTGAAGCTTTCTTT. Translated, it gives CASSLGGGRVNTEAFF. This rearrangement joins TRBV5-5 to TRBJ1-1; the D gene is possibly TRBD1 (5 bases). The germline CDR1 and CDR2 sequences are SGHKS and YYEKEE (reference sequence). CDR3 length: 16 residues. V lost 0 bases and J 0 bases, leaving 12 bases between the germline ends.

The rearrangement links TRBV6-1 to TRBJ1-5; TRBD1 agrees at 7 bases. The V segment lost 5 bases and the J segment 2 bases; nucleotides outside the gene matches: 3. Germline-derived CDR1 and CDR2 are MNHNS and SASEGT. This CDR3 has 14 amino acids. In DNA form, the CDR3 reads TGTGCCAGCAGTACCGGGACAGGCAATCAGCCCCAGCATTTT. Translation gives CASSTGTGNQPQHF.

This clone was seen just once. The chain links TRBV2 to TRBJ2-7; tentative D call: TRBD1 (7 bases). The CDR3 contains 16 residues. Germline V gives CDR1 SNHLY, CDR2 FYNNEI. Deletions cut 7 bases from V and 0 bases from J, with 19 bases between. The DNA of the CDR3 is TGTGCCAGCACAGTCCGGCGGGACAGACTCTCCTACGAGCAGTACTTC. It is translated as CASTVRRDRLSYEQYF.

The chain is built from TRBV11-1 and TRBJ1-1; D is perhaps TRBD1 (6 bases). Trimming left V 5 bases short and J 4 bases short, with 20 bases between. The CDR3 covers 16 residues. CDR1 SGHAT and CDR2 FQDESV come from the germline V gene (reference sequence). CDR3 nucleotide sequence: TGTGCCAGCAGCCCGCGCGAACGGGGGGCGGCCACTGAAGCTTTCTTT. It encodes CASSPRERGAATEAFF.

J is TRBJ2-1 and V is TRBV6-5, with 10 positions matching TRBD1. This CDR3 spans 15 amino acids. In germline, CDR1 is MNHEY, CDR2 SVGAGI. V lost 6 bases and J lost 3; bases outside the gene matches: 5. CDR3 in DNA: TGTGCCAGCAGACCCGACAGGGGGCACTACAATGAGCAGTTCTTC. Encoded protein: CASRPDRGHYNEQFF.